Below are 32 T cell receptor beta chains sequenced from a single sample in a study of blood T cell repertoires in COVID-19. Sequencing used immunoSEQ multiplex PCR; TCRdb keeps in-frame clones, though not all of them. The sample holds about 90,000 clones, approximately 84% seen once. Sequencing was carried out using peripheral blood. Source of these receptors: a man in his 60s with acute or convalescent COVID-19.

This sequence joins TRBV6-1 and TRBJ2-3; 10 nucleotides align to TRBD1. V shed 1 base and J 6 bases; nucleotides not matched to a gene: 1. The CDR3 has 14 residues. Germline assignment: CDR1 MNHNS and CDR2 SASEGT. The CDR3 protein is CASSEGQGADTQYF. CDR3 nucleotides: TGTGCCAGCAGTGAAGGACAGGGGGCGGATACGCAGTATTTT.

The genes are TRBV2 and TRBJ1-1, with 10 bases matching TRBD1. Germline values: CDR1 SNHLY, CDR2 FYNNEI. The V segment lost 9 bases and the J segment 3 bases; nucleotides outside the gene matches: 4. The CDR3 has 13 residues. The CDR3 is CASTGTGDTEAFF. The CDR3 region has the DNA TGTGCCAGTACCGGGACAGGGGACACTGAAGCTTTCTTT.

The rearrangement joins TRBV7-9 to TRBJ2-3, with D perhaps TRBD1 (5 bases). Germline CDR1 and CDR2: SEHNR and FQNEAQ (reference sequence). The CDR3 extends over 13 amino acids. V shed 4 bases and J shed 1 base, with 6 bases lying between them. The CDR3 DNA reads as TGTGCCAGCAGCTCCAGGGGCACAGATACGCAGTATTTT. As protein: CASSSRGTDTQYF.

The V call is TRBV7-3, the J call TRBJ1-1; D gene uncertain. Germline V gene data show CDR1 as SGHTA and CDR2 as FQGTGA. The V end lost 5 bases, the J end lost 5 bases, and 12 bases lay between the germline ends. CDR3 size: 13 residues. Here the CDR3 reads CASSRGYGTEAFF. CDR3 bases: TGTGCCAGCAGCCGGGGTTATGGGACTGAAGCTTTCTTT.

The CDR3 reads CASSPGQKLRETQYF. The CDR3 DNA follows: TGTGCCAGCAGCCCCGGACAGAAGTTAAGGGAGACCCAGTACTTC. The chain carries TRBV7-2 and TRBJ2-5; D is possibly TRBD1 (6 bases). Germline CDR1 and CDR2: SGHTA and FQGNSA. The CDR3 covers 15 residues. V was shortened by 5 bases and J by 5 bases, with 18 bases between the two germline ends.

The rearrangement uses TRBV6-6 and TRBJ1-6; 8 positions match TRBD1. The CDR3 loop spans 14 amino acids. Germline V gene sequence: CDR1 MNHNY, CDR2 SVGAGI (reference sequence). V dropped 6 bases and J dropped 10; count of bases not matched to a gene: 8. Here the CDR3 reads CASSRGQGNSPLHF. The CDR3 DNA is TGTGCCAGCAGCCGCGGACAGGGCAACTCACCCCTCCACTTT.

This clone has more than one count but fewer than ten. The J gene is TRBJ1-2, the V gene TRBV3-1 (or the pseudogene TRBV3-2); TRBD1 agrees at 7 bases. Germline trimming cut 2 bases from V and 3 bases from J; bases unmatched to any gene: 0. The CDR3 runs 13 residues. Per the germline V gene, CDR1 is LGHDT and CDR2 is YNNKEL (reference sequence). The CDR3 reads CASSQQGDYGYTF. The DNA for the CDR3 is TGTGCCAGCAGCCAACAGGGGGACTATGGCTACACCTTC.

The rearrangement links TRBV5-1 to TRBJ1-2; D unclear. V was clipped by 3 bases and J by 2 bases, with 11 bases between them. CDR3 length equals 14 residues. Looked up from germline, CDR1 is SGHRS and CDR2 is YFSETQ. This CDR3 reads CASSSGDGNYGYTF. The DNA of the CDR3 is TGCGCCAGCAGCTCGGGAGACGGCAACTATGGCTACACCTTC. Full variable domain (outside the CDR3, taken from reference TRBV5-1 and TRBJ1-2): KAGVTQTPRYLIKTRGQQVTLSCSPISGHRSVSWYQQTPGQGLQFLFEYFSETQRNKGNFPGRFSGRQFSNSRSEMNVSTLELGDSALYLCASSSGDGNYGYTFGSGTRLTVV.

The chain uses TRBV5-8 and TRBJ1-3, with unresolved D. V lost 0 bases and J lost 7, with 2 bases in between. The CDR3 is 11 residues long. Per the germline V gene, CDR1 is SGHTS and CDR2 is YDEGEE. This CDR3 is CASSLANTIYF. CDR3 bases: TGTGCCAGCAGCTTGGCTAACACCATATATTTT.

The CDR3 DNA reads as TGTGCCTGGAGTGCGGCAGGGGGCTTTGGAAACACCATATATTTT. Translating gives CAWSAAGGFGNTIYF. The chain combines TRBV30 with TRBJ1-3, with 8 bases identical to TRBD1. The junction had 5 bases not matched to a gene; V was cut back by 1 base and J by 3 bases. The CDR3 spans 15 residues. Germline V gene data show CDR1 as GTSNPN and CDR2 as SVGIG (reference sequence).

This clone was counted only a few times. Other DNA sequences in the sample encode the same CDR3. This chain connects TRBV5-1 to TRBJ2-7, with 7 bases that match TRBD1. Germline CDR1 and CDR2: SGHRS and YFSETQ. The CDR3 contains 14 residues. V lost 4 bases to trimming and J lost 4 bases; unmatched junction nucleotides: 8. The DNA for the CDR3 is TGCGCCAGCAGCCCAGACAGGGTCCCATACGAGCAGTACTTC. Translation: CASSPDRVPYEQYF.

V gene TRBV5-1 combines with J gene TRBJ2-7, with TRBD1 identical over 7 bases. This CDR3 is built from 15 residues. Germline CDR1 and CDR2: SGHRS and YFSETQ. V lost 5 bases, J lost 6 bases, and 14 bases stayed unmatched. This chain's CDR3 is CASRLTGRQGGEQYF. The CDR3 DNA follows: TGCGCCAGCAGATTAACGGGACGACAGGGTGGCGAGCAGTACTTC.

The chain is built from TRBV9 and TRBJ2-1; the match to TRBD1 covers 10 bases. V dropped 1 base and J dropped 2; count of bases not matched to a gene: 9. CDR1 is SGDLS, CDR2 YYNGEE, per germline. The length of the CDR3 is 18 residues. CDR3 bases: TGTGCCAGCAGCGTAACCGGACAGGGGGGACCCCCCTACAATGAGCAGTTCTTC. Translating it yields CASSVTGQGGPPYNEQFF.

The gene calls are TRBV5-1 and TRBJ1-2; 10 bases align to TRBD1. Per germline, CDR1 SGHRS and CDR2 YFSETQ. Losses at the gene ends were 5 bases for V and 8 bases for J; bases not matched to a gene: 9. The CDR3 is made up of 14 amino acids. The CDR3 sequence is CASRETGGDKGYTF. The DNA of the CDR3 is TGCGCCAGCAGGGAGACAGGGGGCGATAAGGGCTACACCTTC.

The chain is built from TRBV27 and TRBJ1-1, with 7 bases aligning to TRBD1. The CDR3 length is 14 residues. CDR1 and CDR2 from the germline V gene are MNHEY and SMNVEV (reference sequence). The V gene end was trimmed by 6 bases and the J gene end by 3 bases; junction bases not matched to a gene: 7. Here the CDR3 DNA reads TGTGCCAGCAGCCCGCGACAGGGACACACTGAAGCTTTCTTT. This codes for CASSPRQGHTEAFF.

The chain joins TRBV27 to TRBJ1-1, with D possibly matching TRBD1 (5 bases). The ends were cut back, 2 bases at V and 4 bases at J, with 26 bases in the middle. The CDR3 is 19 amino acids. Looked up from germline, CDR1 is MNHEY and CDR2 is SMNVEV (reference sequence). DNA of the CDR3: TGTGCCAGCAGTTTACAGCCGGTCAGACTCTGGGGCAAGGCCACTGAAGCTTTCTTT. Translating it yields CASSLQPVRLWGKATEAFF.

The CDR3 DNA follows: TGCGCCAGCAGCTTGGCCTCTGTAGGGGGTGGCGGGACCCAGTACTTC. Amino acid sequence: CASSLASVGGGGTQYF. V and J are TRBV5-1 and TRBJ2-5; D might be TRBD1 (6 bases). Germline lookup yields CDR1 SGHRS and CDR2 YFSETQ. This CDR3 has 16 amino acids. V was clipped by 0 bases and J by 7 bases, with 19 bases between them.

The chain links TRBV18 to TRBJ1-5; 7 bases are shared with TRBD1. J gave up 4 bases and V 2 bases, and 11 bases lay outside the gene matches. This CDR3 region has 17 residues. Germline V lookup: CDR1 KGHSH, CDR2 LQKENI. CDR3 nucleotides: TGTGCCAGCTCACCAGGGACAGCATCTAATTATAATCAGCCCCAGCATTTT. The encoded protein is CASSPGTASNYNQPQHF.

The chain combines TRBV15 with TRBJ1-1; D not certain. CDR1 is LNHNV, CDR2 YYDKDF, per germline (reference sequence). V was shortened by 0 bases and J by 8 bases, with 25 bases between the two germline ends. The CDR3 totals 18 residues. DNA for the CDR3: TGTGCCACCAGCAGAGATCCAATTAGGCCATCAAGCGGTACAGAAGCTTTCTTT. Amino acid sequence: CATSRDPIRPSSGTEAFF.

The rearrangement links TRBV30 to TRBJ1-2, with 9 bases aligning to TRBD1. The CDR3 runs to 14 residues. From germline, CDR1 is GTSNPN and CDR2 SVGIG (reference sequence). Trimming removed 0 bases from V and 4 bases from J; junction bases left unmatched: 3. The CDR3, as DNA: TGTGCCTGGAGTGTACAGGGGGCCAGCTATGGCTACACCTTC. Its translation: CAWSVQGASYGYTF.

This clone was counted only a few times. The CDR3 nucleotides are TGCGCCAGCAGCCCATACGACAGGTCGTATGGCTACACCTTC. This translates into CASSPYDRSYGYTF. The rearrangement joins TRBV4-1 to TRBJ1-2; a weak D match, TRBD1 (6 bases). The germline V and J ends were trimmed by 4 bases and 5 bases, with 14 bases remaining between them. The CDR3 contains 14 residues. Looked up from germline, CDR1 is MGHRA and CDR2 is YSYEKL.

For this clone: The sample contains more than one DNA sequence encoding this CDR3. The genes are TRBV18 and TRBJ2-7, with 7 bases identical to TRBD1. Germline loops: CDR1 KGHSH, CDR2 LQKENI. CDR3 length: 14 amino acids. V lost 0 bases, J lost 2 bases, and 1 base stayed unmatched. This CDR3 reads CASSPPGQTYEQYF. The DNA of the CDR3 is TGTGCCAGCTCACCACCGGGACAGACCTACGAGCAGTACTTC. The whole variable domain, filled in from reference TRBV18 and TRBJ2-7, reads NAGVMQNPRHLVRRRGQEARLRCSPMKGHSHVYWYRQLPEEGLKFMVYLQKENIIDESGMPKERFSAEFPKEGPSILRIQQVVRGDSAAYFCASSPPGQTYEQYFGPGTRLTVT.

The chain employs TRBV30 and TRBJ1-2, with 8 nucleotides matching TRBD1. The germline CDR1 and CDR2 sequences are GTSNPN and SVGIG (reference sequence). After removal of 3 bases from V and 6 bases from J, the junction contained 9 bases not matched to a gene. This CDR3 contains 14 residues. CDR3 loop: CAWRSTGGGHGYTF. CDR3 coding DNA: TGTGCCTGGAGATCAACAGGGGGGGGACATGGCTACACCTTC.

This clone appeared a single time. This chain's CDR3 is CASSSLTGQGYDTQYF. CDR3 bases: TGTGCCAGCAGTTCCCTTACGGGACAGGGCTACGATACGCAGTATTTT. The chain links TRBV6-5 to TRBJ2-3; 9 bases fit TRBD1. This CDR3 contains 16 residues. Per germline, CDR1 MNHEY and CDR2 SVGAGI. The V and J ends lost 4 bases and 6 bases, in that order; junction bases with no gene match: 11.

The gene calls are TRBV4-3 and TRBJ1-2; D is unresolved. The V gene's germline CDR1 is LGHNA and CDR2 YSLEER. The V gene lost 0 bases and the J gene lost 8 bases, with 16 bases spanning the gap. This CDR3 is 15 amino acids long. The CDR3 is CASSQDLKIARGYTF. The CDR3 nucleotides read TGCGCCAGCAGCCAAGATTTAAAGATCGCGAGGGGCTACACCTTC.

Concerning this clone: Other DNA sequences in this specimen translate into the identical CDR3. J is TRBJ2-3 and V is TRBV20-1; D unclear. The germline CDR1 and CDR2 sequences are DFQATT and SNEGSKA (reference sequence). The CDR3 extends over 10 amino acids. V was clipped by 3 bases and J by 6 bases, with 4 bases between them. The CDR3 nucleotides are TGCAGTGCTAGTCGGGATACGCAGTATTTT. Its protein product is CSASRDTQYF.

The gene calls are TRBV7-9 and TRBJ2-7; maybe TRBD2 (5 bases). This CDR3 is 14 amino acids long. Looked up from germline, CDR1 is SEHNR and CDR2 is FQNEAQ (reference sequence). The V and J ends lost 5 bases and 2 bases respectively, with 13 bases between them. The CDR3 loop reads CASSPAGGAYEQYF. The CDR3 nucleotides read TGTGCCAGCAGCCCCGCGGGCGGCGCCTACGAGCAGTACTTC.

The rearrangement joins TRBV6-5 to TRBJ2-7, with D possibly being TRBD2 (6 bases). The CDR3 length is 14 residues. Germline-derived CDR1 and CDR2 are MNHEY and SVGAGI. Trimming took 7 bases from V and 3 from J, leaving 16 bases between them. DNA for the CDR3: TGTGCCAGCAACCCGATCGGGGGAGGCTACGAGCAGTACTTC. Its protein product is CASNPIGGGYEQYF.

This chain links TRBV24-1 with TRBJ1-4, with D maybe TRBD1 (5 bases). This CDR3 is built from 14 residues. The germline V gene encodes CDR1 KGHDR and CDR2 SFDVKD. The V and J ends lost 7 bases and 4 bases respectively, with 12 bases between them. In DNA form, the CDR3 reads TGTGCCACCAGCTCAGGGTTGGTTAATGAAAAACTGTTTTTT. Protein: CATSSGLVNEKLFF.

CDR3 DNA: TGTGCCTGGAGTGCGACAGGGGGAGAGGGCTACACCTTC. Amino acids: CAWSATGGEGYTF. The chain links TRBV30 to TRBJ1-2; 9 nucleotides agree with TRBD1. This CDR3 comprises 13 residues. Germline CDR1 GTSNPN, CDR2 SVGIG (reference sequence). The junction had 5 bases not matched to a gene; V was cut back by 1 base and J by 8 bases.

This chain uses TRBV9 with TRBJ1-6; D might be TRBD1 (6 bases). V was trimmed by 2 bases and J by 6 bases, leaving 12 bases between them. Germline-derived CDR1 and CDR2 are SGDLS and YYNGEE. This CDR3 has 15 amino acids. The CDR3 nucleotides read TGTGCCAGCAGCGTCCGAGGGGACACTAATTCACCCCTCCACTTT. Residues: CASSVRGDTNSPLHF.

The rearrangement links TRBV5-1 to TRBJ2-2, with D unresolved. V lost 1 base to trimming and J lost 6 bases, with 4 bases between them. The CDR3 is 12 amino acids. Germline V gene data show CDR1 as SGHRS and CDR2 as YFSETQ. Written as DNA, the CDR3 is TGCGCCAGCAGCTTGCGTCCCGGGGAGCTGTTTTTT. The encoded protein is CASSLRPGELFF.